This TCR beta chain was sequenced during a study of T cell changes during pregnancy in multiple sclerosis. This CDR3 is built from 13 residues. V was trimmed by 2 bases and J by 7 bases, leaving 12 bases between them. Germline-derived CDR1 and CDR2 are SGHTA and FQGNSA. Data came from immunoSEQ multiplex PCR; TCRdb stores just in-frame clones and leaves some out. This repertoire shows tens of thousands of clones, roughly 91% found once; its top ten account for approximately 8.4%. J is TRBJ2-7 and V is TRBV7-2; D not certain. This receptor was obtained from a female donor with multiple sclerosis, enrolled in a pregnancy study. This specimen was CD8+ T cells from peripheral blood mononuclear cells, taken before pregnancy. The CDR3 DNA sequence: TGTGCCAGCAGCTTACACCTAACGTGGGAGCAGTACTTC. Translation gives CASSLHLTWEQYF.